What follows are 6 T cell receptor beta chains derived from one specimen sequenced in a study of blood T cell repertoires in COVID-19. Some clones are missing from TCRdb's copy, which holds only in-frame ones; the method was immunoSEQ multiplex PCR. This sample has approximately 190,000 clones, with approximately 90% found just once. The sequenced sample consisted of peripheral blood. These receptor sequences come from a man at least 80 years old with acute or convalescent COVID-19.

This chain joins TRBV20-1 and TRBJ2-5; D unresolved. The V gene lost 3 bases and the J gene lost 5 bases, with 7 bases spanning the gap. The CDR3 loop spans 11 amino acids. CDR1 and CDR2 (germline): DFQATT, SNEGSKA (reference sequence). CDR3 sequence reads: CSARFGETQYF. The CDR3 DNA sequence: TGCAGTGCTAGGTTCGGGGAGACCCAGTACTTC.

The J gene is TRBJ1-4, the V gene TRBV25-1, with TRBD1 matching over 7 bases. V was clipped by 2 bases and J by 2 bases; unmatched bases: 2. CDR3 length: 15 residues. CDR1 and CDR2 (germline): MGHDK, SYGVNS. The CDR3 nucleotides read TGTGCCAGCAGTGAAGCGACAGGGACTAATGAAAAACTGTTTTTT. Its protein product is CASSEATGTNEKLFF.

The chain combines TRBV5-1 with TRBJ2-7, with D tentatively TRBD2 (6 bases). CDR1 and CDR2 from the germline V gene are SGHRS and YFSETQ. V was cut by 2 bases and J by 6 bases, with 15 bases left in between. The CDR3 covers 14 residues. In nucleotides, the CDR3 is TGCGCCAGCAGCTTATTCGGGACTCGGGCCGAGCAGTACTTC. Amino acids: CASSLFGTRAEQYF.

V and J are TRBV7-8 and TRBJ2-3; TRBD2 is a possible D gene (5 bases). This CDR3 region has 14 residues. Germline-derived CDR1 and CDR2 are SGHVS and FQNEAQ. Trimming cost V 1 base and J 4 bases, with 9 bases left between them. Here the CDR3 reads CASSLELVSDTQYF. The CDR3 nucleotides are TGTGCCAGCAGCTTAGAACTAGTTTCAGATACGCAGTATTTT. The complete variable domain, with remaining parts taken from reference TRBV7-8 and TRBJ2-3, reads GAGVSQSPRYKVAKRGQDVALRCDPISGHVSLFWYQQALGQGPEFLTYFQNEAQLDKSGLPSDRFFAERPEGSVSTLKIQRTQQEDSAVYLCASSLELVSDTQYFGPGTRLTVL.

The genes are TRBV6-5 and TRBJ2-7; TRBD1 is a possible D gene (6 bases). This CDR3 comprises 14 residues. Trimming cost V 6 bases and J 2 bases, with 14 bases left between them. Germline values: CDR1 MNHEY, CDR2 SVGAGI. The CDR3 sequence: CASSRQTGPYEQYF. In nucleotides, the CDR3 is TGTGCCAGCAGCCGCCAGACAGGCCCCTACGAGCAGTACTTC.

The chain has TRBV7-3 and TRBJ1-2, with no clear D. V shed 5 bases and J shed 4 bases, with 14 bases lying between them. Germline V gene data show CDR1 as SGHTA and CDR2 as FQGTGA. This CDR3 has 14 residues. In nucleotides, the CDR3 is TGTGCCAGCAGCCCAGGCCCCCAGGCCTATGGCTACACCTTC. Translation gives CASSPGPQAYGYTF. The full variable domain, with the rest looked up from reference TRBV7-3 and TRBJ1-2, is GAGVSQTPSNKVTEKGKYVELRCDPISGHTALYWYRQSLGQGPEFLIYFQGTGAADDSGLPNDRFFAVRPEGSVSTLKIQRTERGDSAVYLCASSPGPQAYGYTFGSGTRLTVV.